The entry below gives a single T cell receptor (beta chain) sequence along with its context. This clonotype occurred a few times. Its antigen remains undetermined. Per-base qualities were not stored, and no clone one base away is much larger. The data stem from a study of T cells in Graves' hyperthyroidism and ophthalmopathy (dated by TCRdb to between 2017 and 2020). In the study overall: Peripheral blood samples were taken at the time of initial diagnosis, prior to any treatment. To identify distinguishing TCR V-J signatures, a discovery cohort of 100 patients was used, comprising 40 to 45 with Graves' ophthalmopathy and around 60 with stable Graves' hyperthyroidism. An independent validation cohort of under 20 hyperthyroidism patients and roughly 16 patients who later progressed to ophthalmopathy tested prospective prediction of ophthalmopathy. The roughly 99 discovery patients were divided at random into training and test sets in a 7:3 ratio. In addition, the study compared T-cell repertoires in thyroid tissue and in blood from a handful of Graves' hyperthyroidism patients. Once sampling was done, hyperthyroidism patients were given methimazole at a starting dose of 30 mg daily, whereas ophthalmopathy patients were given high-dose intravenous methylprednisolone. The paper describes TCR Vbeta CDR3 sequencing of about 140 peripheral blood samples, made up of 43 ophthalmopathy patients, around 78 hyperthyroidism patients and about 17 progressor patients.

Including cysteine and phenylalanine, the CDR3 has 14 amino acids. Of all the DNA, just the CDR3 is kept, 42 bases in frame from base 1. V has 0 bases trimmed and J has 3 bases trimmed; junction bases matching no gene number 4. From a lookup of the germline V gene (reference sequence), CDR1 and CDR2 are DFQATT and SNEGSKA. What the authors observed across the whole study: Most expanded thyroid clonotypes (frequency above 0.001) were also detected in blood, suggesting blood repertoires may reflect thyroid immune responses. Sample size was not statistically predetermined, and investigators were not blinded to group allocation. In cross-validation, a model built on a 13 V-J signature told ophthalmopathy apart from stable hyperthyroidism with under 90% sensitivity and roughly 81% specificity, and in testing the same model reached 80%/75%. In validation, the model predicted progression to ophthalmopathy with approximately 69% sensitivity and roughly 72% specificity, a median of approximately 6.7 months before onset.

Ophthalmopathy patients had moderately to severely active disease, Clinical Activity Score of at least 3, NOSPECS grade of at least 4, and duration under 3 months. Patients with uncontrolled infections, other autoimmune diseases, pregnancy or lactation were excluded. Clinical symptoms, serum thyroxine and TRAb, thyroid ultrasound, and orbital computed tomography formed the basis for the diagnoses. PBMCs were separated from roughly 10 ml of fresh peripheral blood using Ficoll-Paque density gradient centrifugation. Total RNA was extracted with Trizol reagent, and quality was checked on an Agilent 2100 Bioanalyzer. The TCR beta CDR3 regions were amplified from the RNA transcripts. A first-round RT-PCR of the TCR CDR3 used the HTBI primer set with the Qiagen OneStep RT-PCR kit. Libraries were constructed in a second round of multiplex PCR, after which size selection and purification were carried out. The libraries were sequenced on an Illumina HiSeq2000 using paired-end 100 bp reads. The authors processed their data as follows. SOAPnuke was used to process the raw data, removing reads that contained adapters or uncalled bases, had a mean Phred below 15, or lacked an exact match to the constant primer or identifier. COPE v1.2.5 was used to merge high-quality paired reads, and clonotypes were defined as unique nucleotide sequences. MiTCR v1.1 was used to align the clonotypes against IMGT TRBV, TRBD and TRBJ reference segments. Only V-J combinations with frequency above 0.0001, covering about 99% of repertoires, were analysed. A TCS score was defined as the ratio between F50 (clonal expansion) and ExV (chaos), using BLOSUM62-based TCRdist between CDR3 peptides within each V-J. Welch's t-statistics and random forest reduced just over 500 V-J features to roughly 13, which were used in a naive Bayes classifier (R e1071). TCRdb took the public reads, trimmed them with fastp at Q25, ran MiXCR for clone calling and kept in-frame beta chains. When rows share a CDR3 protein, they turn into one entry using the most common DNA and genes. What appears here as the V and J calls and clone size reflects TCRdb's work, not the paper's. The sample table contains 490,000 or so distinct CDR3 sequences; only one count was recorded for approximately 22% of them. The top ten hold about 49% of the sample.

The sequence was collected from a woman aged 70 to 79 with Graves' ophthalmopathy. The chain is encoded by TRBV20-1 joined to TRBJ2-7, with 8 junctional bases fitting TRBD2. The sequencing sample was made of blood. In nucleotide form, the sequence is TGCAGTGCTAGAGACTTTAGCGGGAACTACGAGCAGTACTTC. The translation is CSARDFSGNYEQYF.